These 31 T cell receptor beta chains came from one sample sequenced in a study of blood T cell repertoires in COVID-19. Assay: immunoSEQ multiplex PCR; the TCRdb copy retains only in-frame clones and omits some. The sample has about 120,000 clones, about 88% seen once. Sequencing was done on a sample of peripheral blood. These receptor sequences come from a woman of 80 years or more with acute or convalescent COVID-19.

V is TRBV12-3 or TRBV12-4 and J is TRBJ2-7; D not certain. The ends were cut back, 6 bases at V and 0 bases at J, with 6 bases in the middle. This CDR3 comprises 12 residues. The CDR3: CASSRFSYEQYF. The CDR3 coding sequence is TGTGCCAGCAGCCGTTTCTCCTACGAGCAGTACTTC.

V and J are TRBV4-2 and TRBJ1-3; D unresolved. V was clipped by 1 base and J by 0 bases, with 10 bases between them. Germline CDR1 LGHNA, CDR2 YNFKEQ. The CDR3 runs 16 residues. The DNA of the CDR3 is TGTGCCAGCAGCCAAGGGCAGAGCGCCTCTGGAAACACCATATATTTT. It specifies CASSQGQSASGNTIYF.

The CDR3: CASSSGQSEQYF. In DNA, the CDR3 is TGTGCCAGCAGCTCTGGACAGTCCGAGCAGTACTTC. The chain carries TRBV7-9 and TRBJ2-7, with D perhaps TRBD1 (6 bases). V was pared by 4 bases and J by 6 bases, with 10 bases between. Germline values: CDR1 SEHNR, CDR2 FQNEAQ (reference sequence). This CDR3 contains 12 residues.

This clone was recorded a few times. The CDR3 coding sequence is TGTGCCAGCAGTTTAAGGGCTAGCGGAGGTGGGCTAGCCAAAAACATTCAGTACTTC. Its protein is CASSLRASGGGLAKNIQYF. The chain has TRBV27 and TRBJ2-4; 7 positions match TRBD2. The CDR3 consists of 19 residues. The V gene end was trimmed by 2 bases and the J gene end by 0 bases; junction bases not matched to a gene: 13. The germline CDR1 and CDR2 sequences are MNHEY and SMNVEV (reference sequence).

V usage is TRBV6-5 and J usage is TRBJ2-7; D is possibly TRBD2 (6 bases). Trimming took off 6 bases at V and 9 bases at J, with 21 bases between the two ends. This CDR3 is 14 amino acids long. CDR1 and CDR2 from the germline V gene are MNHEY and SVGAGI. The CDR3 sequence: CASRSGLIAPSQYF. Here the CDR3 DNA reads TGTGCCAGCAGATCCGGACTAATAGCCCCCTCGCAGTACTTC.

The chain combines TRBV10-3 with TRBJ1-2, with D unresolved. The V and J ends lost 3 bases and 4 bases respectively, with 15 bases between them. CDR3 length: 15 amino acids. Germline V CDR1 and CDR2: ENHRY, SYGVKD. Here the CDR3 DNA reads TGTGCCATCAGTGAAGAACCAGGCTTAAGCTATGGCTACACCTTC. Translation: CAISEEPGLSYGYTF.

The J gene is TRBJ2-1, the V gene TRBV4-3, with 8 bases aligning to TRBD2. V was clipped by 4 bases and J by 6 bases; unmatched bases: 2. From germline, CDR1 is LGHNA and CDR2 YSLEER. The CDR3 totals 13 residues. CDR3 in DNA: TGCGCCAGCAGCCCGGGGGGGGCCAATGAGCAGTTCTTC. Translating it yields CASSPGGANEQFF.

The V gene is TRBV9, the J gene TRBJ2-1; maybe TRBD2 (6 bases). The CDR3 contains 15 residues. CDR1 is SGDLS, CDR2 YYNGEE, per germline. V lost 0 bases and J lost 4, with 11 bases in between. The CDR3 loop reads CASSVASGTYNEQFF. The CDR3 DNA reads TGTGCCAGCAGCGTAGCTTCCGGGACTTACAATGAGCAGTTCTTC.

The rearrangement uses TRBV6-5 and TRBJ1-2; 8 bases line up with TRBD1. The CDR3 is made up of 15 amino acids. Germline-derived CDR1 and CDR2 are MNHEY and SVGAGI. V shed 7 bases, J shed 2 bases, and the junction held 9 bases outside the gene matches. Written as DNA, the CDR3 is TGTGCCAGCAAGTCGGGACAGGTCTTAAACTATGGCTACACCTTC. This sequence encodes CASKSGQVLNYGYTF.

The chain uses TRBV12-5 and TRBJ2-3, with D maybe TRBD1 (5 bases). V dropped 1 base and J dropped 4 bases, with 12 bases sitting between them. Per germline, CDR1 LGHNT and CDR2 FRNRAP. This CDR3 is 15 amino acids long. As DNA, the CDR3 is TGTGCTAGTGGTTTGGGGGGCAGGTTTTCAGATACGCAGTATTTT. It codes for CASGLGGRFSDTQYF.

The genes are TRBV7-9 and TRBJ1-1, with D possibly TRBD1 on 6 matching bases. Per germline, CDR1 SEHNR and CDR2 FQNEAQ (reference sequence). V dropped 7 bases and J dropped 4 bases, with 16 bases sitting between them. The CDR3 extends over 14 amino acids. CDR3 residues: CASTNMGTITEAFF. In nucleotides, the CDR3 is TGTGCCAGCACGAATATGGGGACAATCACTGAAGCTTTCTTT.

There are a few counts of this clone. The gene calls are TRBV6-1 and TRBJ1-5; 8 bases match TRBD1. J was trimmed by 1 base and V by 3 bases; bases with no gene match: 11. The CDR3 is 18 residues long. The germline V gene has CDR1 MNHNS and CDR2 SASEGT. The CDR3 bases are TGTGCCAGCAGTGATTACCCAGGGGGCGCGAGAAGCAATCAGCCCCAGCATTTT. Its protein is CASSDYPGGARSNQPQHF.

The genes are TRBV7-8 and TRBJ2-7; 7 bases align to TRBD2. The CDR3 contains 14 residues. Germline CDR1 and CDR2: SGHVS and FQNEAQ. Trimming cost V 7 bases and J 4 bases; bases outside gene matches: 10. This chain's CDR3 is CASIMGGTGYEQYF. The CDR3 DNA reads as TGTGCCAGCATCATGGGAGGGACGGGGTACGAGCAGTACTTC.

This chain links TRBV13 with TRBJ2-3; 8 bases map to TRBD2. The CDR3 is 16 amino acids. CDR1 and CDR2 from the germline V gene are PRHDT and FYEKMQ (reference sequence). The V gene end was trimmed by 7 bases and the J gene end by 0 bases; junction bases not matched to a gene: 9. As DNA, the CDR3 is TGTGCCAGCATTTCAAGCGGGAGCCGCAGCACAGATACGCAGTATTTT. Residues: CASISSGSRSTDTQYF.

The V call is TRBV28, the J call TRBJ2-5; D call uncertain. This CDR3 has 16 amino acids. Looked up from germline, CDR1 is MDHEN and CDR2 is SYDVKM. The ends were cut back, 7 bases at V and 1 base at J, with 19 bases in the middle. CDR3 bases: TGTGCCAGCATGTCGCGCTCGTCTTCCACCCAAGAGACCCAGTACTTC. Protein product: CASMSRSSSTQETQYF.

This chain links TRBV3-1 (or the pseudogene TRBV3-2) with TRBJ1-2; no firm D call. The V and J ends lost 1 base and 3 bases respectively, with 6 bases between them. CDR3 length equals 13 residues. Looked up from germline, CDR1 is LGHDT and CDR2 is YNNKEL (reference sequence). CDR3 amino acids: CASSQVADYGYTF. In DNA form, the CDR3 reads TGTGCCAGCAGCCAAGTGGCGGACTATGGCTACACCTTC.

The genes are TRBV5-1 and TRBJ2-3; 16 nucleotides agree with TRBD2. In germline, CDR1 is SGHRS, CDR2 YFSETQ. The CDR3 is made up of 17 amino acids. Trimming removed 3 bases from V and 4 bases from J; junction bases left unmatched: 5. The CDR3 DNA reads TGCGCCAGCAGCTACGGGACTAGCGGGGGGGCCGCAGATACGCAGTATTTT. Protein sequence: CASSYGTSGGAADTQYF.

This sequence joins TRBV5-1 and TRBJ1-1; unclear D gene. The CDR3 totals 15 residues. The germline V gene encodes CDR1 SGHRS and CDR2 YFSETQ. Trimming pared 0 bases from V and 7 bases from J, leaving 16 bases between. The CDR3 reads CASSLAFGESGEAFF. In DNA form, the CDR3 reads TGCGCCAGCAGCTTGGCCTTTGGGGAGAGTGGTGAAGCTTTCTTT.

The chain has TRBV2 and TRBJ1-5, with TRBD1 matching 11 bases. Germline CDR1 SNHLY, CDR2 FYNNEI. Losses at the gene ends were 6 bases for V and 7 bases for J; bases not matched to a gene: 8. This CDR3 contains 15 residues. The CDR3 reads CASSWGQGGWQPQHF. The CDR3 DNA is TGTGCCAGCAGCTGGGGACAGGGGGGATGGCAGCCCCAGCATTTT. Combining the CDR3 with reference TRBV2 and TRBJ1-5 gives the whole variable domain EPEVTQTPSHQVTQMGQEVILRCVPISNHLYFYWYRQILGQKVEFLVSFYNNEISEKSEIFDDQFSVERPDGSNFTLKIRSTKLEDSAMYFCASSWGQGGWQPQHFGDGTRLSIL.

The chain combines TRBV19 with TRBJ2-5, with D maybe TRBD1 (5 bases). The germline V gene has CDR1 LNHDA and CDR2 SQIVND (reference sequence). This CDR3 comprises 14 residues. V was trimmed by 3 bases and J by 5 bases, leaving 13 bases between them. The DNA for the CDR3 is TGTGCCAGTAGTATCGATCTGGGGCTGGAGACCCAGTACTTC. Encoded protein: CASSIDLGLETQYF.

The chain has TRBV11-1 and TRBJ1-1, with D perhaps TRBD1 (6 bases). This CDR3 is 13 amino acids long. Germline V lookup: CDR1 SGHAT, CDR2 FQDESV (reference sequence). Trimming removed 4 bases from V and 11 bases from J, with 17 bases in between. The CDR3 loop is CASSSQTGLRAFF. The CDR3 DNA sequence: TGTGCCAGCAGCTCACAGACAGGCCTGAGGGCTTTCTTT. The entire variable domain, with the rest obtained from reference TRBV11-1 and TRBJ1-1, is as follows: EAEVAQSPRYKITEKSQAVAFWCDPISGHATLYWYRQILGQGPELLVQFQDESVVDDSQLPKDRFSAERLKGVDSTLKIQPAELGDSAMYLCASSSQTGLRAFFGQGTRLTVV.

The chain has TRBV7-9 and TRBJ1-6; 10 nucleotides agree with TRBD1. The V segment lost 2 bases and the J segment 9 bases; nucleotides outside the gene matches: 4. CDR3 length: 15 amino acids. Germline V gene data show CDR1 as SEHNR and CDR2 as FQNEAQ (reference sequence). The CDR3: CASSLTGTGASPLHF. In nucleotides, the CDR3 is TGTGCCAGCAGCTTAACCGGGACAGGGGCTTCACCCCTCCACTTT.

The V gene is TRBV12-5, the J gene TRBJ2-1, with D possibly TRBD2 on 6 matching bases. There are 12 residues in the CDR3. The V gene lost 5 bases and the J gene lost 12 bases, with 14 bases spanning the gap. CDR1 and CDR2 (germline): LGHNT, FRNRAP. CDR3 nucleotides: TGTGCTAGTGGTACGGGACTCACAGGGCAGTTCTTC. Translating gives CASGTGLTGQFF.

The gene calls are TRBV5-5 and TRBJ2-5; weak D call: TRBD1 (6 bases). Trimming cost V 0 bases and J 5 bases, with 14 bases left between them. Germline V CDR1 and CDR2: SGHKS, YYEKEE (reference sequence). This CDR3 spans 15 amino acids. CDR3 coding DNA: TGTGCCAGCAGCTTGGGAGTCCAGGGGTGGGAGACCCAGTACTTC. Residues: CASSLGVQGWETQYF.

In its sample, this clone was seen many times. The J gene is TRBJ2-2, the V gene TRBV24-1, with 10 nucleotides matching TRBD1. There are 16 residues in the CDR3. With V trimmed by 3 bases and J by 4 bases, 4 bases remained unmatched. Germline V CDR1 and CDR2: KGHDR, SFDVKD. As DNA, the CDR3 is TGTGCCACCAGTGATCCCGGACAGGGGGTCACCGGGGAGCTGTTTTTT. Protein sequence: CATSDPGQGVTGELFF.

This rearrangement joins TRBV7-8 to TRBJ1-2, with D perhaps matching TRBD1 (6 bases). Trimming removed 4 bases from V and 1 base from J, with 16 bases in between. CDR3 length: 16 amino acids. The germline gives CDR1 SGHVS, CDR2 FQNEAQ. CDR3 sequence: CASSYSRGRGNYGYTF. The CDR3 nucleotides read TGTGCCAGCAGCTACTCTCGAGGCAGGGGTAACTATGGCTACACCTTC.

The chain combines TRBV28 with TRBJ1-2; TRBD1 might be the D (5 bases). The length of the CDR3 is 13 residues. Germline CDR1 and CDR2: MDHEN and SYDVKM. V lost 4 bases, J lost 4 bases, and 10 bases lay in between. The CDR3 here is CASSSTVPYGYTF. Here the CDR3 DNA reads TGTGCCAGCAGTTCGACAGTCCCCTATGGCTACACCTTC.

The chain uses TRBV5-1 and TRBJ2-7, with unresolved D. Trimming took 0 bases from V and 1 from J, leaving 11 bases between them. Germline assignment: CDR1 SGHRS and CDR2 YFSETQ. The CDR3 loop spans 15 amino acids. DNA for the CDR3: TGCGCCAGCAGCTTGGAAGGCAGGTTGTCCTACGAGCAGTACTTC. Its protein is CASSLEGRLSYEQYF.

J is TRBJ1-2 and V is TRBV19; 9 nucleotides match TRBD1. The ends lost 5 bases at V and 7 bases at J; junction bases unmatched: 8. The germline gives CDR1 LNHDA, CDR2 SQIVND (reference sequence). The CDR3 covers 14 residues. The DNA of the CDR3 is TGTGCCAGTAGTTTTGACAGGGGGATAAGTGGCTACACCTTC. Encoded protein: CASSFDRGISGYTF.

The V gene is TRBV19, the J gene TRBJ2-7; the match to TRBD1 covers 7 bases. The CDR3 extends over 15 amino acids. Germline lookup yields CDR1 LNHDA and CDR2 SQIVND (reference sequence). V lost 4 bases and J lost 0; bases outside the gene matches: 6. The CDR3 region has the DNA TGTGCCAGTAGTACTTACAGGGGCCTCTCCTACGAGCAGTACTTC. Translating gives CASSTYRGLSYEQYF.

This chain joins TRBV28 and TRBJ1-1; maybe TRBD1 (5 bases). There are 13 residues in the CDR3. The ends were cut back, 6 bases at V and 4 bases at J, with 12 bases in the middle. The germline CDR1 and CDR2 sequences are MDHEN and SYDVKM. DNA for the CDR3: TGTGCCAGCAGAATGCAGGGTGCCACTGAAGCTTTCTTT. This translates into CASRMQGATEAFF. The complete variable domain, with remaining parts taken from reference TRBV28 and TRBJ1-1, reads DVKVTQSSRYLVKRTGEKVFLECVQDMDHENMFWYRQDPGLGLRLIYFSYDVKMKEKGDIPEGYSVSREKKERFSLILESASTNQTSMYLCASRMQGATEAFFGQGTRLTVV.